These 7 T cell receptor beta chains were all obtained from the same sample, sequenced in a study of Graves' ophthalmopathy and Graves' hyperthyroidism. Researchers took RNA transcripts and amplified TCR beta CDR3 regions from them. HTBI-primed first-round RT-PCR preceded second-round multiplex PCR. TCRdb independently ran MiXCR on the multiplex PCR reads; one entry per CDR3 protein. This table holds approximately 640,000 distinct CDR3 sequences, about 40% found once. Sequencing was carried out using peripheral blood. The receptors were sampled from an adult man with Graves' ophthalmopathy.

The genes are TRBV15 and TRBJ2-3, with a weak D call TRBD2 (5 bases). The V and J ends lost 1 base and 6 bases respectively, with 17 bases between them. CDR1 and CDR2 (germline): LNHNV, YYDKDF (reference sequence). This CDR3 region has 16 residues. CDR3 loop: CATSRATGYTMDTQYF. For the CDR3, the DNA is TGTGCCACCAGCAGAGCCACGGGGTACACCATGGATACGCAGTATTTT. Full variable domain (outside the CDR3, taken from reference TRBV15 and TRBJ2-3): DAMVIQNPRYQVTQFGKPVTLSCSQTLNHNVMYWYQQKSSQAPKLLFHYYDKDFNNEADTPDNFQSRRPNTSFCFLDIRSPGLGDTAMYLCATSRATGYTMDTQYFGPGTRLTVL.

This clonotype was counted many times. This chain joins TRBV19 and TRBJ1-2; perhaps TRBD1 as D (6 bases). V gave up 4 bases and J gave up 4 bases, with 22 bases separating them. Per germline, CDR1 LNHDA and CDR2 SQIVND (reference sequence). The CDR3 is 17 amino acids. This CDR3 reads CASSTNSAGADLYGYTF. The CDR3, as DNA: TGTGCCAGTAGTACGAATTCGGCAGGGGCGGATCTCTATGGCTACACCTTC.

This clonotype was detected many times. This chain's CDR3 is CASSVGDSPGNTIYF. DNA for the CDR3: TGTGCCAGCAGCGTGGGGGACAGTCCAGGAAACACCATATATTTT. This rearrangement joins TRBV9 to TRBJ1-3, with TRBD1 identical over 7 bases. V lost 2 bases and J lost 4; bases outside the gene matches: 6. CDR1 is SGDLS, CDR2 YYNGEE, per germline. The CDR3 has 15 amino acids.

Concerning this clonotype: The junction differs from germline at one of its ends, possibly a read error. The J gene is TRBJ1-1, the V gene TRBV10-3; 7 bases align to TRBD1. The CDR3 spans 16 residues. The germline V gene has CDR1 ENHRY and CDR2 SYGVKD. CDR3 sequence: CASSFEGTDSRTEAFF. The CDR3 DNA reads as TGTGCCAGCAGTTTTGAAGGGACAGATTCTCGCACTGAAGCTTTCTTT.

The V gene is TRBV10-3, the J gene TRBJ2-3; the D is unclear. Per the germline V gene, CDR1 is ENHRY and CDR2 is SYGVKD. CDR3 size: 13 residues. V gave up 5 bases and J gave up 1 base, with 7 bases separating them. The DNA for the CDR3 is TGTGCCATCAGTCTCACAGGCACAGATACGCAGTATTTT. This sequence encodes CAISLTGTDTQYF.

The chain employs TRBV20-1 and TRBJ1-2; 7 nucleotides match TRBD1. Germline CDR1 reads DFQATT; CDR2 reads SNEGSKA (reference sequence). This CDR3 region has 12 residues. Trimming at V came to 3 bases and at J to 6 bases, leaving 4 bases not matched to a gene. In nucleotides, the CDR3 is TGCAGTGCTAGGGGAACAGGGGATGGCTACACCTTC. Translating it yields CSARGTGDGYTF.

This clonotype was recorded once. One base away lies a much larger clone, so this may be a sequencing read error. CDR3 sequence reads: CASSLANSQAYGYTF. The CDR3 nucleotides read TGTGCCAGCAGCTTAGCTAACAGCCAAGCCTATGGCTACACCTTC. The V gene is TRBV9, the J gene TRBJ1-2, with unresolved D. Deletions cut 4 bases from V and 4 bases from J, with 17 bases between. CDR1 is SGDLS and CDR2 is YYNGEE in the germline V gene. The length of the CDR3 is 15 residues. Complete variable domain (other parts from reference TRBV9 and TRBJ1-2): DSGVTQTPKHLITATGQRVTLRCSPRSGDLSVYWYQQSLDQGLQFLIQYYNGEERAKGNILERFSAQQFPDLHSELNLSSLELGDSALYFCASSLANSQAYGYTFGSGTRLTVV.